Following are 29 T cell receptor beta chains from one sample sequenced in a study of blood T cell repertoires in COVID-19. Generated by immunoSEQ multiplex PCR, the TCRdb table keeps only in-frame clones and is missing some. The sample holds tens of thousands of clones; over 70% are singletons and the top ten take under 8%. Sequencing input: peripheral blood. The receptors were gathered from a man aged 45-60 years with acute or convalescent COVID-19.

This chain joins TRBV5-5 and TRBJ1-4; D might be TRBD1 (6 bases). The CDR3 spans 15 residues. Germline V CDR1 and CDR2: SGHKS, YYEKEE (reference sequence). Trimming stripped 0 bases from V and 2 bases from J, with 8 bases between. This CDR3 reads CASSLGGQTNEKLFF. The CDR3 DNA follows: TGTGCCAGCAGCTTGGGGGGGCAGACTAATGAAAAACTGTTTTTT.

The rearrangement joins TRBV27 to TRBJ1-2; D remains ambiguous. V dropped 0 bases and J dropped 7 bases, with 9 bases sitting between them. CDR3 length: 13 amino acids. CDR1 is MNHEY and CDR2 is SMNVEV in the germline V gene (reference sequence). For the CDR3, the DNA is TGTGCCAGCAGTTTATCGAGAGCTCTTGGCTACACCTTC. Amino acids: CASSLSRALGYTF.

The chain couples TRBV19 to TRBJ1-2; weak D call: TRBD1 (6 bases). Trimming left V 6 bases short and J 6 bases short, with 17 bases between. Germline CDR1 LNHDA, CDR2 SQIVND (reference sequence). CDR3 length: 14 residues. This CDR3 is CASRQTGRNDGYTF. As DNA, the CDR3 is TGTGCCAGTAGGCAAACAGGGCGCAACGATGGCTACACCTTC. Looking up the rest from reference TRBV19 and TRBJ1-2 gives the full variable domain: DGGITQSPKYLFRKEGQNVTLSCEQNLNHDAMYWYRQDPGQGLRLIYYSQIVNDFQKGDIAEGYSVSREKKESFPLTVTSAQKNPTAFYLCASRQTGRNDGYTFGSGTRLTVV.

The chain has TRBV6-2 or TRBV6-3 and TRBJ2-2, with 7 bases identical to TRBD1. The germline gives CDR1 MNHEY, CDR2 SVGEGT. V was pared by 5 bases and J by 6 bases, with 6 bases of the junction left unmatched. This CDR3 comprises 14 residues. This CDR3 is CASSRRQGAGELFF. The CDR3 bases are TGTGCCAGCAGTAGACGACAGGGCGCCGGGGAGCTGTTTTTT.

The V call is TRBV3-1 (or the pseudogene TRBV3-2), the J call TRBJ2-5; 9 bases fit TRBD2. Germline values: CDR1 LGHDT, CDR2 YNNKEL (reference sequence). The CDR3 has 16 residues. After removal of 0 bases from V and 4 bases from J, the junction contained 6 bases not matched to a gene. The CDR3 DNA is TGTGCCAGCAGCCAAGATCTGGGGACTAGCCGAGAGACCCAGTACTTC. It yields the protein CASSQDLGTSRETQYF.

The CDR3 loop reads CASSPMPGQGAYNEQFF. Here the CDR3 DNA reads TGTGCCAGCAGCCCAATGCCGGGGCAGGGGGCCTACAATGAGCAGTTCTTC. The V and J genes are TRBV4-2 and TRBJ2-1; 7 nucleotides match TRBD1. Germline V gene lookup returns CDR1 LGHNA and CDR2 YNFKEQ. The CDR3 is 17 amino acids. V dropped 4 bases and J dropped 2; count of bases not matched to a gene: 11.

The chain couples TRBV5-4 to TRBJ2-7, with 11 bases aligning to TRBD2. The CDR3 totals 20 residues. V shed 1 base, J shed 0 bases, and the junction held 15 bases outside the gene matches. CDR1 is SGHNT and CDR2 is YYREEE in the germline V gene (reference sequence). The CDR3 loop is CASSLSPTWIAGGSSYEQYF. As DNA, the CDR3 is TGTGCCAGCAGCTTGTCACCGACGTGGATAGCGGGGGGGAGCTCCTACGAGCAGTACTTC.

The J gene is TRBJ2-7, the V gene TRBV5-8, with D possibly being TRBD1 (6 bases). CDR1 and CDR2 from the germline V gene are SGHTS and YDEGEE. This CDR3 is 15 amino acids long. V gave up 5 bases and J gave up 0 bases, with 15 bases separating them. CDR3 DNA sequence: TGTGCCAGCAGACCAAGACAGGCTAGCTCCTACGAGCAGTACTTC. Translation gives CASRPRQASSYEQYF. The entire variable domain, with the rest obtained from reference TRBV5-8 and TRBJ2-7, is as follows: EAGVTQSPTHLIKTRGQQATLRCSPISGHTSVYWYQQALGLGLQFLLWYDEGEERNRGNFPPRFSGRQFPNYSSELNVNALELEDSALYLCASRPRQASSYEQYFGPGTRLTVT.

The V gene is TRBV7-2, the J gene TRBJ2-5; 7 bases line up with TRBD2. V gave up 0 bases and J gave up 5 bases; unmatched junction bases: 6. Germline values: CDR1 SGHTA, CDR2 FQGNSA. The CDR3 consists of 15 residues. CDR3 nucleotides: TGTGCCAGCAGCTTAGCCCGCACTAGCGCGGAGACCCAGTACTTC. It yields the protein CASSLARTSAETQYF.

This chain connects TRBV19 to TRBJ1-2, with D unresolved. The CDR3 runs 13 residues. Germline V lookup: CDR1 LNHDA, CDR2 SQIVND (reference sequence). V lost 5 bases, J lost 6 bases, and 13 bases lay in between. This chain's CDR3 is CASSGTRINGYTF. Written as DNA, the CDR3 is TGTGCCAGTAGTGGTACACGAATAAATGGCTACACCTTC. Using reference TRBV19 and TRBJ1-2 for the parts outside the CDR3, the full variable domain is DGGITQSPKYLFRKEGQNVTLSCEQNLNHDAMYWYRQDPGQGLRLIYYSQIVNDFQKGDIAEGYSVSREKKESFPLTVTSAQKNPTAFYLCASSGTRINGYTFGSGTRLTVV.

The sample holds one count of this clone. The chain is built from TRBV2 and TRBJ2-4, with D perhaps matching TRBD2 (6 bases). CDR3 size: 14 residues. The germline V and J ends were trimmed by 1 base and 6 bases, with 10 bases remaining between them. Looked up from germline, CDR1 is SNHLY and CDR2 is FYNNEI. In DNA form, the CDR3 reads TGTGCCAGCAGTGAAGGTGGAGGGGTAAACATTCAGTACTTC. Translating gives CASSEGGGVNIQYF.

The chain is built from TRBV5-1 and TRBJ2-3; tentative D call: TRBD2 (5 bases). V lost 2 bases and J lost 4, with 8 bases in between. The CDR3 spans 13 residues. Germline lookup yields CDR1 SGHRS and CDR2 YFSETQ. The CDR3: CASSFSAPDTQYF. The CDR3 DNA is TGCGCCAGCAGCTTTAGCGCCCCAGATACGCAGTATTTT.

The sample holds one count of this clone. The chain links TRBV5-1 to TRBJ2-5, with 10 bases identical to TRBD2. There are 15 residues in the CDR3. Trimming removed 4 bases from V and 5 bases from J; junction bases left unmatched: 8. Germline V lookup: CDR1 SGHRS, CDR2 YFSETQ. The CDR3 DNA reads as TGCGCCAGCAGCAGAAGCGGGGGGGCTTTTGAGACCCAGTACTTC. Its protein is CASSRSGGAFETQYF.

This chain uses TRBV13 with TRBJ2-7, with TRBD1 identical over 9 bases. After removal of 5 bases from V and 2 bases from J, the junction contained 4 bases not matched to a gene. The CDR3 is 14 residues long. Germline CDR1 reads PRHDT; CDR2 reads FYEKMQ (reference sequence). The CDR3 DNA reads TGTGCCAGCAGCCGCGACAGGGGGGCCTACGAGCAGTACTTC. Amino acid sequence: CASSRDRGAYEQYF.

CDR3 nucleotides: TGCGCCAGCAGCTTAATGGCTAGCGGGGGGAATGAGCAGTTCTTC. Residues: CASSLMASGGNEQFF. J is TRBJ2-1 and V is TRBV5-1; 11 bases agree with TRBD2. The CDR3 runs to 15 residues. J gave up 7 bases and V 2 bases, and 5 bases lay outside the gene matches. The germline CDR1 and CDR2 sequences are SGHRS and YFSETQ. The complete variable domain, with remaining parts taken from reference TRBV5-1 and TRBJ2-1, reads KAGVTQTPRYLIKTRGQQVTLSCSPISGHRSVSWYQQTPGQGLQFLFEYFSETQRNKGNFPGRFSGRQFSNSRSEMNVSTLELGDSALYLCASSLMASGGNEQFFGPGTRLTVL.

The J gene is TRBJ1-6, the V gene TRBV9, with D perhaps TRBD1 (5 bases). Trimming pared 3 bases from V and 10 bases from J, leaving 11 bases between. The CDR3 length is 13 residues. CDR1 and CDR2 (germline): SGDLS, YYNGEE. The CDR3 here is CASSGGGGSPLHF. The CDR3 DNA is TGTGCCAGCAGCGGGGGGGGTGGCTCACCCCTCCACTTT.

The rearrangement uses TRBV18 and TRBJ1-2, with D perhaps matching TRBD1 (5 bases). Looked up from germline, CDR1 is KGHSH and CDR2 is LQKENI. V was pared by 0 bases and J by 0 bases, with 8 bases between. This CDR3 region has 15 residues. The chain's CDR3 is CASSPPVTANYGYTF. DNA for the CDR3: TGTGCCAGCTCACCACCGGTGACAGCTAACTATGGCTACACCTTC.

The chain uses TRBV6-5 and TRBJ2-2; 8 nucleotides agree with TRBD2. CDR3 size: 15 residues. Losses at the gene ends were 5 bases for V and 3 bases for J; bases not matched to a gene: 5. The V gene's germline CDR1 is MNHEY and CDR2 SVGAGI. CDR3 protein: CASSRLASDTGELFF. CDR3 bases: TGTGCCAGCAGTAGACTAGCGTCTGACACCGGGGAGCTGTTTTTT.

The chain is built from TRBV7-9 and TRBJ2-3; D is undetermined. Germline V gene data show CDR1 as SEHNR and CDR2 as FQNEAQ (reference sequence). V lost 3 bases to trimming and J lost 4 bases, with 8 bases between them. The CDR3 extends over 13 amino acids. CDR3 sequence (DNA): TGTGCCAGCAGCTTGCCAGGCGCAGATACGCAGTATTTT. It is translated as CASSLPGADTQYF.

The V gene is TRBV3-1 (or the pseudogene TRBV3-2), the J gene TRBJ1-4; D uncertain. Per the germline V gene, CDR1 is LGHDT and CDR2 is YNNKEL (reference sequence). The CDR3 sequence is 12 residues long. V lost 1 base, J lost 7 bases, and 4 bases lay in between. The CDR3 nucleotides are TGTGCCAGCAGCCAAGTGGCTGAAAAACTGTTTTTT. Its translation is CASSQVAEKLFF.

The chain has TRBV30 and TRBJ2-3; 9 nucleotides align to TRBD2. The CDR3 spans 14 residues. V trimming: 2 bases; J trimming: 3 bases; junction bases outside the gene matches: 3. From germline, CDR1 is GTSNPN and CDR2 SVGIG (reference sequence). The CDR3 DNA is TGTGCCTGGAGTCCGGGACTAGCAACAGATACGCAGTATTTT. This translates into CAWSPGLATDTQYF.

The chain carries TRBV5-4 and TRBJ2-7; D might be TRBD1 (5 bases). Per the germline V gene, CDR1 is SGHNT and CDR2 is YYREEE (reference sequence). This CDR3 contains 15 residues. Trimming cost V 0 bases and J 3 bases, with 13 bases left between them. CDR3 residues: CASSLAATADYEQYF. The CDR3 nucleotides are TGTGCCAGCAGCTTGGCCGCGACAGCCGACTACGAGCAGTACTTC.

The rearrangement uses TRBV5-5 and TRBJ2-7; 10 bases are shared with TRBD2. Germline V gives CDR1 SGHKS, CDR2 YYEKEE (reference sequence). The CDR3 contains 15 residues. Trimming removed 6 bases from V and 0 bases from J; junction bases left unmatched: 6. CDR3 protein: CASNRLAGSSYEQYF. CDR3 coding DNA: TGTGCCAGCAACCGACTAGCGGGCAGCTCCTACGAGCAGTACTTC.

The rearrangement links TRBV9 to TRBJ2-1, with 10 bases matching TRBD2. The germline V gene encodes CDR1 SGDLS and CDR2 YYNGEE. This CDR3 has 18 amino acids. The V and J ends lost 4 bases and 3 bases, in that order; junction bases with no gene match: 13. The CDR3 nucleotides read TGTGCCAGCAGCCCCAGAGGGTCTAGCGGGAGTATCTACAATGAGCAGTTCTTC. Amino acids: CASSPRGSSGSIYNEQFF.

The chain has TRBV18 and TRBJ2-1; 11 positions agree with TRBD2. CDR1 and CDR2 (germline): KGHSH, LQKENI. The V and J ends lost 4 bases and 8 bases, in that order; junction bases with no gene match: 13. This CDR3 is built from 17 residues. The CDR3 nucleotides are TGTGCCAGCTCACGAGCTAGCGGGAGGATCCCTTTGGATGAGCAGTTCTTC. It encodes CASSRASGRIPLDEQFF.

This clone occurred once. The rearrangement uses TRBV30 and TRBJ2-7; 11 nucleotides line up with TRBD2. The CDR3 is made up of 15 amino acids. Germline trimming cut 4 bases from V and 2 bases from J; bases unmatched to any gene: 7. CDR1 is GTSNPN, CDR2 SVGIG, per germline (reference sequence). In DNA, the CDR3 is TGTGCCTGGACACCTGGGACTAGCGGAACCTACGAGCAGTACTTC. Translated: CAWTPGTSGTYEQYF.

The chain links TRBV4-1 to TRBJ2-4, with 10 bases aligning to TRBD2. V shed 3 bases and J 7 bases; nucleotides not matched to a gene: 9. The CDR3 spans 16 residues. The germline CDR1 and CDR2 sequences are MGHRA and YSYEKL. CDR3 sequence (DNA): TGCGCCAGCAGCCAGTCCAGCGGGGGGGGTTATAACATTCAGTACTTC. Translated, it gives CASSQSSGGGYNIQYF.

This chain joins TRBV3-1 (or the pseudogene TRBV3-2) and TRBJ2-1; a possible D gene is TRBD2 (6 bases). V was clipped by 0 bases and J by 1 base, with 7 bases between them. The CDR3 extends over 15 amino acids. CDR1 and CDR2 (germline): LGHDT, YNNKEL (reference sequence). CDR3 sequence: CASSQDAGSYNEQFF. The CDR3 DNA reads TGTGCCAGCAGCCAAGACGCGGGGTCCTACAATGAGCAGTTCTTC.

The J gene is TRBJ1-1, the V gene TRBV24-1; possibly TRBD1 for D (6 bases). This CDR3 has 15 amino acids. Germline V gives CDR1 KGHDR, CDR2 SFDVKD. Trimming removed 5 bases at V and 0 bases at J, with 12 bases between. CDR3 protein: CATSAGGRLNTEAFF. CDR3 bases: TGTGCCACCAGTGCTGGGGGCAGGTTGAACACTGAAGCTTTCTTT.